Listed here is a single TCR beta chain. Its antigen target is currently unknown. No base quality information exists; no much larger clone differs at one position. This entry is derived from a study of cytomegalovirus exposure and HLA in healthy donors (TCRdb year 2017). For context, the study as a whole: A later analysis indicated that the 100 to 150 validation repertoires were generated on the platform also employed for the approximately 700 repertoires of the first cohort. The study combined high-throughput TCR immunosequencing, statistical association of individual TCRs with disease status, and machine learning to predict cytomegalovirus infection status. A separate validation cohort of 100 to 150 different subjects was used in addition to the 666-subject first cohort. The study was designed to test whether signatures of past pathogen exposure could be identified by cataloging public T cell receptors. Results the study describes overall, beyond this receptor: A later analysis lacked HLA typing for the validation cohort, so it scored co-occurrence in that cohort across all 110 or so repertoires. Most TCR sequences were observed very rarely across donors, whereas some public TCRs were present in many individuals. The study gave a list of some 150 TCR beta chains associated with cytomegalovirus. In vitro tests confirmed that a few of the cytomegalovirus-associated TCR beta chains recognize cytomegalovirus antigens. A later analysis found that TCRs clustered in the first cohort also tended to co-occur in the roughly 120 validation repertoires, with more than 90% of cluster scores above 0. The classifier was reported to diagnose cytomegalovirus status with high specificity and sensitivity in both the original cohort and the validation cohort. According to the authors, the approach could potentially be generalized to other disease states and immunological phenotypes.

Receptor libraries were prepared by the immunoSEQ multiplex PCR assay. From the authors' description of their analysis: A statistical classification framework was built for diagnosing cytomegalovirus status from the catalog of TCR beta chain sequences. TCRdb re-hosts the immuneACCESS table, in-frame sequences only. Its copies lack some clones; in the studies checked, an unresolved V gene accounts for under half of them, and the cause for the rest is not known. That table gives V, J and clone size, and the DNA gave D and trimming. The sample yields some 120,000 clones; around nine tenths were counted once. The top ten constitute approximately 3.5% of the sample. Separate from the roughly 630-subject first cohort, the validation cohort of about 130 subjects was the group to which the donors belonged. After removal of 2 bases from V and 2 bases from J, the junction retains 18 bases not matched to a gene. The germline V gene sets CDR1 to LGHNT and CDR2 to FRNRAP. The CDR3 sequence holds 20 residues, the cysteine and phenylalanine included. CDR3 DNA only is kept here, 60 bases in frame from base 1.

Sequencing was performed on PBMCs. The sequence was obtained from a young man in good health and CMV-seronegative. Here the chain combines TRBV12-5 and TRBJ2-1; 7 nucleotides in the junction match TRBD2. The CDR3 protein sequence reads: CASGLILTPLTGRPYNEQFF. The bases read TGTGCTAGTGGTTTGATACTAACCCCTCTAACCGGGAGGCCCTACAATGAGCAGTTCTTC.